The rows below give T cell receptor beta chains drawn from one sample of a study of blood T cell repertoires in COVID-19. Profiling relied on immunoSEQ multiplex PCR, and the TCRdb table lists in-frame clones only, not all of them. The sample includes about 140,000 clones, around 81% seen only once; the top ten take over 7%. The sequenced sample was peripheral blood. The receptor source for this set is a human donor in a cohort sampled during active COVID-19. Each CDR3 is given without its conserved first and last residue. Size values are once, few and many counts, or a class for expanded clones, and some rows have none.

-	TRBV5-4	ASTTPDSYGYT
-	TRBV6-5	ASNRLAGGGETQY
once	TRBV27	ASSLTLVQRQGRAF
-	TRBV7-9	ASSPGQGNYGYT
-	TRBV11-2	ASSRTGDHT
-	TRBV19	ASSIAKGRMRPQH
once	TRBV6-2/TRBV6-3	ASSNTGNTIY
-	TRBV5-6	ASSSRGWGTRVETQY
-	TRBV4-2	ASSQRPGKTNEKLF
-	TRBV6-5	ASNPAQGDEQF
-	TRBV2	ASSATGTASGNTIY
-	TRBV28	ASSSQQGWGQETQY
-	TRBV12-5	ASGRDSIGTQY
-	TRBV6-1	ASSEVRRDRAQEQY
-	TRBV7-9	ASSLDRKVGELF
-	TRBV14	ASSQMDRDYEQY
-	TRBV6-1	ASSEAVEGQGRQPQH
-	TRBV4-1	ASSQERTGSYNEQF
few	TRBV28	AISGAMTGVDEQY
-	TRBV27	ASRTTGVSNQPQH
-	TRBV15	ATSRDLVAETQY
-	TRBV5-4	ASSLAGGETQY
-	TRBV19	ASSGRANYGYT
-	TRBV24-1	ATSDGRGAFTEAF
-	TRBV15	ATSREVGQRMGQF
-	TRBV14	ASSQVSGSYGYT
few	TRBV28	ASSSRLVYEQY
-	TRBV20-1	SASAGYHEQF
-	TRBV6-6	ASHRQATGELF
-	TRBV6-1	ASSEAGNEQF
-	TRBV5-6	ASHAHWTGNNGEQY
-	TRBV4-1	ASSQEGALAGTDTQY
-	TRBV5-4	ASSLDRGVMTEAF
-	TRBV2	ASSGDTKYGISPQH
-	TRBV10-2	ASSETSGVGTGEQF
-	TRBV6-5	ASRPRGSTNEKLF
-	TRBV5-1	ASSSVGGRGETQY
-	TRBV25-1	ASSDLFRGHVHEQY
-	TRBV28	ASGDSGGPPFEQY
-	TRBV10-1	ANDIDRWANEKLF
-	TRBV5-6	ASSFGIGRGYHEQY
few	TRBV29-1	SVEAGTGS
-	TRBV3-1/TRBV3-2	ASNQPGHITGTGELF
-	TRBV13	ASSRWTARDSKEQY
-	TRBV7-2	ASSVGQGDFSNEQF